The clone carrying this T cell receptor (beta chain) was seen at least ten times. This sample is part of a study of metastatic and nonmetastatic thyroid tumors. TCRdb re-called clones from the PCR reads using MiXCR. The sample lists about 24,000 clones, 18% seen once, with under 3% in the top ten. All patients were untreated before thyroid surgery. Sequenced sample: adjacent normal tissue. The receptor comes from a male donor with papillary thyroid cancer or a benign thyroid nodule (not recorded which). Some clones in this sample may be carry-over from other donors' samples.

The chain's CDR3 is CASSLGYNSGDSTDTQYF. In DNA form, the CDR3 reads TGTGCCAGCAGCTTAGGGTATAATAGCGGAGATTCCACAGATACGCAGTATTTT. The chain joins TRBV7-2 to TRBJ2-3; possible D gene TRBD2, 6 bases. The germline CDR1 and CDR2 sequences are SGHTA and FQGNSA. The CDR3 is 18 amino acids. V was pared by 1 base and J by 2 bases, with 19 bases between.